The entry below describes one TCR beta chain. The sample originates from a study of technical replicates of blood from several donors. Sequencing used immunoSEQ multiplex PCR; TCRdb keeps in-frame clones, though not all of them. This table has some 76,000 clones, approximately 98% appearing once. The sample was T cells isolated from PBMCs. The TCR comes from a human donor in good health.

Written as DNA, the CDR3 is TGCGCCAGCAGCCCCCTCGCTAACACAGATACGCAGTATTTT. This sequence encodes CASSPLANTDTQYF. The V gene is TRBV5-1, the J gene TRBJ2-3; no reliable D call. Germline loops: CDR1 SGHRS, CDR2 YFSETQ. CDR3 size: 14 residues. With 4 bases removed from V and 2 bases from J, the gap between germline ends came to 11 bases.